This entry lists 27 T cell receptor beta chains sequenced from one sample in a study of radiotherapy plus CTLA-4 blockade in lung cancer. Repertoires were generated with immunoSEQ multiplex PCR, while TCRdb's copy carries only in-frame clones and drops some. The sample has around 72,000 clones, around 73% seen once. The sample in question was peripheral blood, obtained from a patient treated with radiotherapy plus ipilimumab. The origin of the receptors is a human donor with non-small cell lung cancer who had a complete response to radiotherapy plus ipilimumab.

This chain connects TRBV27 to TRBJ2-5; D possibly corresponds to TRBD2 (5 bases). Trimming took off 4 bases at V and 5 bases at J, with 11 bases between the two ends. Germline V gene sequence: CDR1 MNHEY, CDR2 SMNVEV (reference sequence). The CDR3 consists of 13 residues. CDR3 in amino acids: CASSYLASETQYF. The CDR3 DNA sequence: TGTGCCAGCAGTTACCTAGCTTCCGAGACCCAGTACTTC.

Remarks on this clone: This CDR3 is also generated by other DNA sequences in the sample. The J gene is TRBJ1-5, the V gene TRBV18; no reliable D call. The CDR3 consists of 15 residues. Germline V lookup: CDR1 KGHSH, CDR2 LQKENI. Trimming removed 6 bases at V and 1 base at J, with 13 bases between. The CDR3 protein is CASSASGVSNQPQHF. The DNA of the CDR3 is TGTGCCAGCTCGGCTAGTGGGGTCAGCAATCAGCCCCAGCATTTT.

CDR3 sequence reads: CASSVAPSGGDLNTEAFF. As DNA, the CDR3 is TGTGCCAGCAGCGTAGCTCCGTCAGGGGGCGACCTGAACACTGAAGCTTTCTTT. The V and J genes are TRBV9 and TRBJ1-1; 8 bases fit TRBD1. The CDR3 is made up of 18 amino acids. V shed 0 bases, J shed 0 bases, and the junction held 10 bases outside the gene matches. Germline CDR1 and CDR2: SGDLS and YYNGEE.

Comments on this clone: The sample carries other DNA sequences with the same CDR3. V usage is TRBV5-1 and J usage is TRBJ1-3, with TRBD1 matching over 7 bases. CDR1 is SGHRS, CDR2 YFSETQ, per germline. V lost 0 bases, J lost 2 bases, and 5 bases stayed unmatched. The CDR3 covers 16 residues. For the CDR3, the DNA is TGCGCCAGCAGCTTGGCAGGCAGGGGGACTGGAAACACCATATATTTT. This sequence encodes CASSLAGRGTGNTIYF.

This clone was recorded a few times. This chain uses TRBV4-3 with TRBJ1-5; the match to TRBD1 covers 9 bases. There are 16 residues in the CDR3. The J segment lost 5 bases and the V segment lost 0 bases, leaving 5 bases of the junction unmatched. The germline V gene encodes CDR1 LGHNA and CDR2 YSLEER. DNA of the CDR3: TGCGCCAGCAGCCAAGAAGCCGGGACAGGGTATCAGCCCCAGCATTTT. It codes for CASSQEAGTGYQPQHF.

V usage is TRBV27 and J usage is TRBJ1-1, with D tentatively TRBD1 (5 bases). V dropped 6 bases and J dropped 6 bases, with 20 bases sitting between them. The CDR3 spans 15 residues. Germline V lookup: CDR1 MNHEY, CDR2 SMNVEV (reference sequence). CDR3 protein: CASRTIRQGDPEAFF. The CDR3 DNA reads TGTGCCAGCAGGACGATTAGGCAGGGAGACCCTGAAGCTTTCTTT.

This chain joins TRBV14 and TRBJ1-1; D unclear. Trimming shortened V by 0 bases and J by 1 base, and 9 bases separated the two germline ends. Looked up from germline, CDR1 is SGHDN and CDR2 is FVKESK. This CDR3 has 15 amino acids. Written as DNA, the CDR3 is TGTGCCAGCAGCCAAGAAACCCAGGCGAACACTGAAGCTTTCTTT. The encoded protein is CASSQETQANTEAFF.

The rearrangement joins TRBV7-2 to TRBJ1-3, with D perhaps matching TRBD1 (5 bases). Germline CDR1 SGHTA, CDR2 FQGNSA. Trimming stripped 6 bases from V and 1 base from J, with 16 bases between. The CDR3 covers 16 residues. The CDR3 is CASSRPGPTSGNTIYF. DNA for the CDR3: TGTGCCAGCAGTCGTCCGGGACCAACATCTGGAAACACCATATATTTT.

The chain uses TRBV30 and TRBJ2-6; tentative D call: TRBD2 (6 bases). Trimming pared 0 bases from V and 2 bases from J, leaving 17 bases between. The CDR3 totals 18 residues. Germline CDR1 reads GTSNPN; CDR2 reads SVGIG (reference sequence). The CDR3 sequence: CAWSVKRGGRTGANVLTF. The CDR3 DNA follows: TGTGCCTGGAGTGTGAAAAGGGGAGGAAGAACTGGGGCCAACGTCCTGACTTTC.

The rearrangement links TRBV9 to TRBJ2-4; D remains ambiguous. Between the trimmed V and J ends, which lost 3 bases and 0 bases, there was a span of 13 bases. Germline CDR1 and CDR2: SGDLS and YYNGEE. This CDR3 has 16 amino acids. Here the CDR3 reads CASSEGILLAKNIQYF. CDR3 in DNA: TGTGCCAGCAGCGAAGGGATCCTACTAGCCAAAAACATTCAGTACTTC.

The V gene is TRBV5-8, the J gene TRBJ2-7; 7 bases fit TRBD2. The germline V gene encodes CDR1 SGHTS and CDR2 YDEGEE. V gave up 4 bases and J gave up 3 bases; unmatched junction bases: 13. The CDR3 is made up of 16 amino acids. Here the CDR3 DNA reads TGTGCCAGCAGCCGCGGATCGGGACTAACAGACTACGAGCAGTACGTC. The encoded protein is CASSRGSGLTDYEQYV.

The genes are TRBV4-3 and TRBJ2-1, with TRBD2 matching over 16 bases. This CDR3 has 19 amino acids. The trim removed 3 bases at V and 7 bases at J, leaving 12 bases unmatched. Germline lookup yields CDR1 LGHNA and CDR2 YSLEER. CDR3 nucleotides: TGCGCCAGCAGCCAGGACGTCCCGGGACTAGCGGGGGGGCGTAATGAGCAGTTCTTC. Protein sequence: CASSQDVPGLAGGRNEQFF.

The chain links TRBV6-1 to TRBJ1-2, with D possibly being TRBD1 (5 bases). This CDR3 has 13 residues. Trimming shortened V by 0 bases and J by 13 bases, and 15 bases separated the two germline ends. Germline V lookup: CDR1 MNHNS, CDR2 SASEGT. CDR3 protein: CASSEAGGDLPTF. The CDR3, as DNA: TGTGCCAGCAGTGAAGCGGGGGGGGACCTCCCCACCTTC.

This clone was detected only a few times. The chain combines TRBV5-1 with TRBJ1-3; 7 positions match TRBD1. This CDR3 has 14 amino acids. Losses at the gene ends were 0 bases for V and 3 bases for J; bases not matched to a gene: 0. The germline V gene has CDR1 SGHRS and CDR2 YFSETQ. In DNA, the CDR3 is TGCGCCAGCAGCTTGGACAGGGGTGGAAACACCATATATTTT. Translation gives CASSLDRGGNTIYF. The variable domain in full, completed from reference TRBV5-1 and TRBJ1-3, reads KAGVTQTPRYLIKTRGQQVTLSCSPISGHRSVSWYQQTPGQGLQFLFEYFSETQRNKGNFPGRFSGRQFSNSRSEMNVSTLELGDSALYLCASSLDRGGNTIYFGEGSWLTVV.

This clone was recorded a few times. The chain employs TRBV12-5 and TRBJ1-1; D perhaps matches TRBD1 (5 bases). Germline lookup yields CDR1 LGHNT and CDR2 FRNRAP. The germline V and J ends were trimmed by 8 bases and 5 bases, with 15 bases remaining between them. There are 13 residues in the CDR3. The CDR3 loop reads CASLQDAETEAFF. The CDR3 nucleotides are TGTGCTAGTTTACAGGACGCGGAGACTGAAGCTTTCTTT.

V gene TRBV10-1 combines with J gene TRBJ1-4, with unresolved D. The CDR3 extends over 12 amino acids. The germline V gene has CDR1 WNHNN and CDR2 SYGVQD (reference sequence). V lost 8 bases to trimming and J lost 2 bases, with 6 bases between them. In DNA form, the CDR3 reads TGCGCCAGCGGGGATACTAATGAAAAACTGTTTTTT. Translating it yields CASGDTNEKLFF.

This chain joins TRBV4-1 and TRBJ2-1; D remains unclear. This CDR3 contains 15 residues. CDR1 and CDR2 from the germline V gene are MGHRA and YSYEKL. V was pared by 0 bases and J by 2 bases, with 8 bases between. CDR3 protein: CASSQDGLPYNEQFF. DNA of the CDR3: TGCGCCAGCAGCCAAGATGGGCTTCCCTACAATGAGCAGTTCTTC.

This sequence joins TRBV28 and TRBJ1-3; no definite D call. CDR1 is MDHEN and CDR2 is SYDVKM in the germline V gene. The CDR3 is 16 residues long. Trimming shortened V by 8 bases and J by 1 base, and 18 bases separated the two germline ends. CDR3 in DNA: TGTGCCAGCCTTTACTCCCGGCCGAGATCTGGAAACACCATATATTTT. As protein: CASLYSRPRSGNTIYF.

Written as DNA, the CDR3 is TGTGCCAGCAGGGGGGGAGGGGCCTACGAGCAGTACGTC. Encoded protein: CASRGGGAYEQYV. This sequence joins TRBV11-2 and TRBJ2-7, with 7 bases fitting TRBD2. The V gene's germline CDR1 is SGHAT and CDR2 FQNNGV. Trimming at V came to 6 bases and at J to 2 bases, leaving 4 bases not matched to a gene. The CDR3 is 13 amino acids.

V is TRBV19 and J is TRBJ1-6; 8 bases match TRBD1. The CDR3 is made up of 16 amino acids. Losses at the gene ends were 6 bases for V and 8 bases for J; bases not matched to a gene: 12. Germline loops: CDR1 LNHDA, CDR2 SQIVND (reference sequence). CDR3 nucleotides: TGTGCCAGTAGCAAATACCGGACAGGGCGAGATTCACCCCTCCACTTT. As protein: CASSKYRTGRDSPLHF.

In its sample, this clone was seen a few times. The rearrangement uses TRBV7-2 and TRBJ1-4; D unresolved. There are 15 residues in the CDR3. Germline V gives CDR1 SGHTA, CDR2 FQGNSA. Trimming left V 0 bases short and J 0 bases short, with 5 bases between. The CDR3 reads CASSLAPATNEKLFF. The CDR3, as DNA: TGTGCCAGCAGCTTAGCGCCTGCAACTAATGAAAAACTGTTTTTT.

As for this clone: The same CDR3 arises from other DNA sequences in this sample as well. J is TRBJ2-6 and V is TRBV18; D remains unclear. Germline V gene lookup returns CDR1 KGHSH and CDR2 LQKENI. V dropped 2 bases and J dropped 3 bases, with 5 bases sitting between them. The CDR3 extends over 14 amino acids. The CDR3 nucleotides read TGTGCCAGCTCACCATTGAGTGGGGCCAACGTCCTGACTTTC. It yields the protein CASSPLSGANVLTF.

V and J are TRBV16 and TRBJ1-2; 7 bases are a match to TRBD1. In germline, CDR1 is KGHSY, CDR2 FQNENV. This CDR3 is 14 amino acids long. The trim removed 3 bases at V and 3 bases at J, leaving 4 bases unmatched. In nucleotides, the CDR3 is TGTGCCAGCAGCCAGAGACAGGGCGACTATGGCTACACCTTC. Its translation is CASSQRQGDYGYTF.

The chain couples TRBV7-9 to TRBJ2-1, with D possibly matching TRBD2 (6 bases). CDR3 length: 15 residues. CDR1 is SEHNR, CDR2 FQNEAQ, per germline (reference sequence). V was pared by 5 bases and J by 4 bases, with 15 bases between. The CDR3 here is CASSPYSGNYNEQFF. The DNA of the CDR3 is TGTGCCAGCAGCCCCTATAGCGGAAATTACAATGAGCAGTTCTTC.

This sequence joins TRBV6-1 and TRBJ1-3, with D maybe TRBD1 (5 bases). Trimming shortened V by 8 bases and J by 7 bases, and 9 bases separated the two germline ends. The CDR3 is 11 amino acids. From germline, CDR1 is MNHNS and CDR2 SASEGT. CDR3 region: CASRGDNTIYF. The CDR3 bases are TGTGCCAGCCGGGGGGATAACACCATATATTTT.

The CDR3 protein is CASSTTSYNEQFF. For the CDR3, the DNA is TGTGCCAGCAGCACTACGTCCTACAATGAGCAGTTCTTC. The chain carries TRBV11-2 and TRBJ2-1; D is unclear. Germline CDR1 SGHAT, CDR2 FQNNGV. This CDR3 contains 13 residues. Trimming cost V 5 bases and J 1 base, with 6 bases left between them.

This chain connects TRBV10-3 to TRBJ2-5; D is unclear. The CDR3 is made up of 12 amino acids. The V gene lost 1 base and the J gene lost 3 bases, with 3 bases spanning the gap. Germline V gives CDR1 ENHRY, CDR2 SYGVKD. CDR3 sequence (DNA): TGTGCCATCAGTGAGTTCAAAGAGACCCAGTACTTC. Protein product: CAISEFKETQYF.